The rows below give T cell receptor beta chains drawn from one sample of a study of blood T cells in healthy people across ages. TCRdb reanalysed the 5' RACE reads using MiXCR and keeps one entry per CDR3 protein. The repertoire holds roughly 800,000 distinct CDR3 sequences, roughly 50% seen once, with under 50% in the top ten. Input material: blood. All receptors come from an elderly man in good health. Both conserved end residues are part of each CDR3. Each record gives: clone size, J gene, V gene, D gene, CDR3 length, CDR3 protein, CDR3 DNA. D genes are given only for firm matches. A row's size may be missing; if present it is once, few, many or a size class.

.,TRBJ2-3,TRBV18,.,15,CASSLVVGGGDTQYF,TGTGCCAGCTCACTCGTCGTTGGGGGTGGAGATACGCAGTATTTT
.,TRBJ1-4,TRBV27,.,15,CASSLTGREGEKLFF,TGTGCCAGCAGTTTAACAGGGAGAGAGGGTGAAAAACTGTTTTTT
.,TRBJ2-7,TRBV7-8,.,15,CASSLDSGETYEQYF,TGTGCCAGCAGCTTAGACTCTGGGGAAACCTACGAGCAGTACTTC
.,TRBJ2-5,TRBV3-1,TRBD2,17,CASSHLRPLAGEETQYF,TGTGCCAGCAGCCACCTCAGGCCACTAGCGGGAGAGGAGACCCAGTACTTC
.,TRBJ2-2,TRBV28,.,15,CASSFSLANTGELFF,TGTGCCAGCAGTTTTTCACTCGCGAACACCGGGGAGCTGTTTTTT
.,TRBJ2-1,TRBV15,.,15,CATSGREGNYNEQFF,TGTGCCACCAGCGGACGTGAGGGGAACTACAATGAGCAGTTCTTC
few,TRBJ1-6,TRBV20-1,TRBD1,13,CKPGQRINSPLHF,TGCAAGCCGGGACAGAGGATTAATTCACCCCTCCACTTT
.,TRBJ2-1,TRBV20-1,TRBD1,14,CSAQTGGPYNEQFF,TGCAGTGCGCAGACAGGGGGCCCGTACAATGAGCAGTTCTTC
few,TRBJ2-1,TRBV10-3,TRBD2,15,CAIMGAGDSYNEQFF,TGTGCCATCATGGGAGCGGGAGACTCCTACAATGAGCAGTTCTTC
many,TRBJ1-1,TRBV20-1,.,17,CSARATGGVGYYTEAFF,TGCAGTGCTAGAGCTACCGGGGGGGTGGGGTACTACACTGAAGCTTTCTTT
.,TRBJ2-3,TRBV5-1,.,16,CASSGGVQGMDRYAYF,TGCGCCAGCAGCGGCGGGGTACAGGGTATGGACAGATACGCGTATTTT
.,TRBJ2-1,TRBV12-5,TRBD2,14,CATTNSGGGNEQFF,TGTGCTACCACAAACAGCGGGGGTGGGAATGAGCAGTTCTTC